Only a few counts were recorded for the clone carrying this T cell receptor (beta chain). Its antigen remains unknown. The sample belongs to a study of blood T cells in healthy people across ages. Study details: Researchers report that template switching captured about one barcoded beta molecule per two T cells.

Study-wide findings and caveats: There were more naive CD4+ cells and higher diversity in long-lived donors than in aged donors. Because donor CMV status was unknown, expanded clonotype changes were possibly confounded. TCR beta diversity correlated strongly with naive T cell percentage.

Through a sample-barcoded 5' primer and a J-beta primer mix, a second PCR was run for roughly 6 to 12 cycles. TCRdb passed the 5' RACE reads through MiXCR, listing each CDR3 protein once. The sample lists some 940,000 distinct CDR3 sequences, 29% occurring once. Unmatched junction bases numbered 11, after V lost 3 bases and J lost 0 bases. This CDR3 is built from 18 residues. The same sample was also studied in work on T cells of mothers and their children.

J is TRBJ1-3 and V is TRBV12-3 or TRBV12-4, with 7 bases fitting TRBD1. This receptor was identified in a woman aged 40 to 50 in good health. The sequenced sample consisted of blood. CDR3: CASSFISDRPNSGNTIYF. The CDR3 nucleotides read TGTGCCAGCAGTTTTATCTCGGACAGGCCTAACTCTGGAAACACCATATATTTT.